A selection of T cell receptor beta chains follows, all from one sample in a study of blood T cell repertoires in COVID-19. Profiled with immunoSEQ multiplex PCR; TCRdb holds only in-frame clones, not every one. The repertoire holds more than 150,000 clones, about 83% seen once, with around 12% in the top ten. Input material: peripheral blood. These receptors all come from a woman in her seventies with COVID-19, enrolled during active disease. The CDR3 runs from the conserved cysteine through the conserved F or W. D genes are given only for firm matches. For some rows the clone size is stated as once, few or many, or as a class when expanded; others skip it.

v_gene	d_gene	abundance	j_gene	CDR3aa	CDR3nt
TRBV27	.	.	TRBJ1-1	CASRDKVFTEAFF	TGTGCCAGCCGGGACAAAGTTTTTACCGAAGCTTTCTTT
TRBV15	TRBD2	.	TRBJ2-3	CATSRTSGSYDTQYF	TGTGCCACCAGCAGGACTAGCGGGAGTTATGATACGCAGTATTTT
TRBV3-1/TRBV3-2	.	once	TRBJ2-2	CASSLGHPTGELFF	TGTGCCAGCAGCCTGGGACACCCCACCGGGGAGCTGTTTTTT
TRBV19	.	.	TRBJ1-1	CASSIGGGTAFF	TGTGCCAGTAGCATAGGGGGAGGAACAGCTTTCTTT
TRBV7-2	TRBD2	.	TRBJ2-1	CASSLGGLVGSYEQFF	TGTGCCAGCAGCTTAGGGGGACTAGTGGGAAGCTATGAGCAGTTCTTC
TRBV2	.	.	TRBJ1-4	CASPDSGGEKLFF	TGTGCCAGTCCGGACAGCGGGGGTGAAAAACTGTTTTTT
TRBV11-3	.	.	TRBJ2-7	CASQRRGSYEQYF	TGTGCCAGCCAGCGCCGGGGCTCCTACGAGCAGTACTTC
TRBV2	.	once	TRBJ1-2	CASSPGAAYGYTF	TGTGCCAGCAGTCCAGGGGCCGCCTATGGCTACACCTTC
TRBV7-3	TRBD1	.	TRBJ2-7	CASSLSTGEGEQYF	TGTGCCAGCAGCTTATCCACAGGGGAAGGCGAGCAGTACTTC
TRBV18	TRBD1	.	TRBJ2-7	CASTLQGAYEQYF	TGTGCCAGCACTCTACAGGGGGCTTACGAGCAGTACTTC
TRBV11-2	TRBD1	.	TRBJ1-1	CASSLVRGTEAFF	TGTGCCAGCAGCTTAGTCAGGGGGACTGAAGCTTTCTTT
TRBV28	TRBD1	.	TRBJ2-5	CASRSTGEETQYF	TGTGCCAGCAGGTCGACAGGGGAAGAGACCCAGTACTTC
TRBV29-1	.	.	TRBJ2-4	CSVGRGDSKNIQYF	TGCAGCGTTGGTAGGGGCGATTCCAAAAACATTCAGTACTTC
TRBV19	.	once	TRBJ2-3	CASSLVRTDTQYF	TGTGCCAGCTCCCTCGTTCGCACAGATACGCAGTATTTT